This is a list of T cell receptor beta chains from one sample in a study of CD4 T cells in relation to SARS-CoV-2 and coronaviruses. Method: immunoSEQ multiplex PCR; TCRdb's copy keeps in-frame clones and lacks some. The sample yields 25,000 to 30,000 clones, over 60% seen once. What these receptors recognize is not known. What was sequenced was CD4+ T cells from PBMCs, cultured in vitro. Receptors originate from a human donor in good health. The CDR3 runs from the conserved cysteine through the conserved F or W. Fields, in order: J gene, D gene, V gene, CDR3 length, CDR3 DNA, CDR3 protein. D genes are given only for firm matches.

TRBJ2-5,TRBD1,TRBV27,16,TGTGCCAGCAGTCCCTACCCACCGGGACAGAGAGAGACCCAGTACTTC,CASSPYPPGQRETQYF
TRBJ2-7,.,TRBV24-1,11,TGTGCCACCACCCTTACCTTGGAGCAGTACTTC,CATTLTLEQYF
TRBJ2-7,TRBD1,TRBV6-5,14,TGTGCCAGCAGTCGACAGGGAGCCTCCTACGAGCAGTACTTC,CASSRQGASYEQYF
TRBJ2-7,TRBD2,TRBV20-1,18,TGCAGTGCTAGTCCCGGGACTAGCGGGAGGTCCGGCTCCTACGAGCAGTACTTC,CSASPGTSGRSGSYEQYF
TRBJ1-1,.,TRBV5-8,17,TGTGCCAGCAGCAAAGAACTCCAGACAGGTCGGAACACTGAAGCTTTCTTT,CASSKELQTGRNTEAFF
TRBJ1-2,.,TRBV5-4,14,TGTGCCAGCAGCATCACCGACGGGGGATGGGGCTACACCTTC,CASSITDGGWGYTF
TRBJ1-2,.,TRBV11-2,13,TGTGCCAGCAGCTTAGGACAGAGCGGTGGCTACACCTTC,CASSLGQSGGYTF
TRBJ1-1,.,TRBV29-1,12,TGCAGCGTTTCAGGAGCGAACACTGAAGCTTTCTTT,CSVSGANTEAFF
TRBJ2-2,.,TRBV25-1,15,TGTGCCAGCACGAAAGGTCAGGGGTCGAACGGGGAGCTGTTTTTT,CASTKGQGSNGELFF
TRBJ1-1,.,TRBV30,13,TGTGCCTGGAACAAACCCATGAACACTGAAGCTTTCTTT,CAWNKPMNTEAFF
TRBJ2-5,.,TRBV29-1,13,TGCAGCGTTCGGGCGGGGAAGCAAGAGACCCAGTACTTC,CSVRAGKQETQYF
TRBJ2-4,.,TRBV28,11,TGTGCCGCTGGGAGAGAAAACATTCAGTACTTC,CAAGRENIQYF
TRBJ2-3,.,TRBV20-1,11,TGCAGTGCTAGTTGGCTTGATACGCAGTATTTT,CSASWLDTQYF
TRBJ2-7,.,TRBV21-1,15,TGTGCCAGCAGCAATGGTACTGCATACTCCTACGAGCAGTACTTC,CASSNGTAYSYEQYF
TRBJ2-5,.,TRBV4-2,16,TGTGCCAGCCGCCGGGGAGGAGGGGTAAGGCAAGAGACCCAGTACTTC,CASRRGGGVRQETQYF